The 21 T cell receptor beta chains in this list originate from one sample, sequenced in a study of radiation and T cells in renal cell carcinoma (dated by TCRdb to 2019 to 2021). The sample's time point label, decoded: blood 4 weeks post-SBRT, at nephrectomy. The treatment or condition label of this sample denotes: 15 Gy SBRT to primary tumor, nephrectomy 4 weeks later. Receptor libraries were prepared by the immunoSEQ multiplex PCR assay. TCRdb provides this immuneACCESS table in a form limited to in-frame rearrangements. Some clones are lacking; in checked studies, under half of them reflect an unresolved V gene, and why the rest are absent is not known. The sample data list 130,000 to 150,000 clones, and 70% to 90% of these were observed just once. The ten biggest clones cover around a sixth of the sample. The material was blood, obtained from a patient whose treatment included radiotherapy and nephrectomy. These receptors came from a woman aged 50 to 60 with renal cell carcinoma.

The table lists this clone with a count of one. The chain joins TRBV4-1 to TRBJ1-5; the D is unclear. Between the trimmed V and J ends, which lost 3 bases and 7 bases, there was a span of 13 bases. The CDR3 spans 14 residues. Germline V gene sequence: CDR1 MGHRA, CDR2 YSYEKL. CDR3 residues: CASSHPRASQPQHF. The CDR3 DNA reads TGCGCCAGCAGCCACCCCCGGGCTAGCCAGCCCCAGCATTTT.

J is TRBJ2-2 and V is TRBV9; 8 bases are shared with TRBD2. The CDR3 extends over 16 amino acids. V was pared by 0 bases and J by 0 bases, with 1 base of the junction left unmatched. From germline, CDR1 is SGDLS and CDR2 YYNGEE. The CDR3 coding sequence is TGTGCCAGCAGCGTAGAACTAGCGGCGAACACCGGGGAGCTGTTTTTT. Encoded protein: CASSVELAANTGELFF.

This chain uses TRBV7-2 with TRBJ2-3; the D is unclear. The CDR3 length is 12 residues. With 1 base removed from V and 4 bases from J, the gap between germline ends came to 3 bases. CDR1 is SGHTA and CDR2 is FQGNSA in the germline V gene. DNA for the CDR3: TGTGCCAGCAGCTTAGACGCAGATACGCAGTATTTT. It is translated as CASSLDADTQYF.

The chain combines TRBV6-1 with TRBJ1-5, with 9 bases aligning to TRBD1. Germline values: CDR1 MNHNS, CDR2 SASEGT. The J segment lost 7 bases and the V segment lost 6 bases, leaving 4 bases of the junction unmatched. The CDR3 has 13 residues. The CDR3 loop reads CASSTGGWQPQHF. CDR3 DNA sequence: TGTGCCAGCAGCACAGGGGGCTGGCAGCCCCAGCATTTT.

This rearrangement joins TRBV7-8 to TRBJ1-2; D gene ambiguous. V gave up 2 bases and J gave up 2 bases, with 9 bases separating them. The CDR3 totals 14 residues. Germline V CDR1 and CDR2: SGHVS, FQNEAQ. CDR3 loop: CASSLSLSNYGYTF. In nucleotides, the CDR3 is TGTGCCAGCAGCTTATCGCTAAGCAACTATGGCTACACCTTC.

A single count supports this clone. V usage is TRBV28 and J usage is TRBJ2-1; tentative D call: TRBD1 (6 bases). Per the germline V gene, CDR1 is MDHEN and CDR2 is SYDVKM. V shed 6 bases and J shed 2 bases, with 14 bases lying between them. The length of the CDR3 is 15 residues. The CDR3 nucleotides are TGTGCCAGCAGCCCCTGGGACACCGCCTACAATGAGCAGTTCTTC. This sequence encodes CASSPWDTAYNEQFF. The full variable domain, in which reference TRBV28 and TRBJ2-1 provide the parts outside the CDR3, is DVKVTQSSRYLVKRTGEKVFLECVQDMDHENMFWYRQDPGLGLRLIYFSYDVKMKEKGDIPEGYSVSREKKERFSLILESASTNQTSMYLCASSPWDTAYNEQFFGPGTRLTVL.

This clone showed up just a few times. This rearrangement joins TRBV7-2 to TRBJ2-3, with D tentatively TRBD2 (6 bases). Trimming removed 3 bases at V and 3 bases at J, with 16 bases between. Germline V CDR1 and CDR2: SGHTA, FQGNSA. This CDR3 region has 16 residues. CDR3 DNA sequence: TGTGCCAGCAGCTTTCGGAGCGGGTCAACGACAGATACGCAGTATTTT. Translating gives CASSFRSGSTTDTQYF.

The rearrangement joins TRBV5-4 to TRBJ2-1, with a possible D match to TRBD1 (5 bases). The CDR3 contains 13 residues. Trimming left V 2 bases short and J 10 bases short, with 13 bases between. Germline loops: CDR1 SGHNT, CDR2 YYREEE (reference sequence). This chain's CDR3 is CASSLTQAEEQFF. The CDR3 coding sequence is TGTGCCAGCAGCTTAACACAGGCAGAGGAGCAGTTCTTC.

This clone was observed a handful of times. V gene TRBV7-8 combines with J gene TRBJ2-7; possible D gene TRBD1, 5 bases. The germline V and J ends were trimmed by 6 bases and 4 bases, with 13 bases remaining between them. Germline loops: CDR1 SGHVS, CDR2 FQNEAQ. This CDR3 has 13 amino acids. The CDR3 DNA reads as TGTGCCAGCAGGCCGACAGAAGTTTACGAGCAGTACTTC. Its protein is CASRPTEVYEQYF.

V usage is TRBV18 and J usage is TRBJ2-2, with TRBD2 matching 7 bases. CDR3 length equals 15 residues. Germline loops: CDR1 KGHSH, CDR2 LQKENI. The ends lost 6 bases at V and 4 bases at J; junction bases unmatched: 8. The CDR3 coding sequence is TGTGCCAGCTCTTGGGCGGGAGAAGGCACCGGGGAGCTGTTTTTT. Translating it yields CASSWAGEGTGELFF.

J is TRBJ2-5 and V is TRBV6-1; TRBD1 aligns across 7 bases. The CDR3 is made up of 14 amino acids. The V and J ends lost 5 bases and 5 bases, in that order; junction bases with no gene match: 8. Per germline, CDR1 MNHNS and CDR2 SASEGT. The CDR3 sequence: CASSFTGVGETQYF. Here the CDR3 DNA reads TGTGCCAGCAGTTTTACAGGGGTTGGGGAGACCCAGTACTTC.

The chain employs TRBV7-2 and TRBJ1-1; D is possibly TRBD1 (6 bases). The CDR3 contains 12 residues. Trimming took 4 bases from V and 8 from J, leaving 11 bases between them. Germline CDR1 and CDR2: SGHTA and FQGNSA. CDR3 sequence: CASSSTGIEAFF. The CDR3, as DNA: TGTGCCAGCAGCTCAACAGGGATCGAAGCTTTCTTT.

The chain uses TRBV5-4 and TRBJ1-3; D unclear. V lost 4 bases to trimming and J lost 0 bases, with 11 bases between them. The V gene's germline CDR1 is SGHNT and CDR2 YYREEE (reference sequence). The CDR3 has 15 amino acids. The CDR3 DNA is TGTGCCAGCAGCCGAGATGGGAGCTCTGGAAACACCATATATTTT. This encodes CASSRDGSSGNTIYF.

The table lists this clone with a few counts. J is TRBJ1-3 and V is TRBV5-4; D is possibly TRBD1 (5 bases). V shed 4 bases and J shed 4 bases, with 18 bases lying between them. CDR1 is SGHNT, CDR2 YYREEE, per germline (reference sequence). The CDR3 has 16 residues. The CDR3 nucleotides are TGTGCCAGCAGCCCGACGGGAGGGGTGGAGGGAAACACCATATATTTT. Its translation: CASSPTGGVEGNTIYF.

The CDR3 bases are TGTGCCAGTACCTTCCGGGAGATGAACACTGAAGCTTTCTTT. It specifies CASTFREMNTEAFF. The rearrangement joins TRBV19 to TRBJ1-1, with no clear D. The V end lost 7 bases, the J end lost 0 bases, and 12 bases lay between the germline ends. The CDR3 runs 14 residues. CDR1 and CDR2 from the germline V gene are LNHDA and SQIVND (reference sequence).

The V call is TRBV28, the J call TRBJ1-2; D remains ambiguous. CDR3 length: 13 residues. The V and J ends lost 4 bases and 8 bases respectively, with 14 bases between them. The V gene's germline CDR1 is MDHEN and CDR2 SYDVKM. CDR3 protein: CASSWGGGNGYTF. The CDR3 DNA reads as TGTGCCAGCAGTTGGGGTGGAGGGAACGGCTACACCTTC.

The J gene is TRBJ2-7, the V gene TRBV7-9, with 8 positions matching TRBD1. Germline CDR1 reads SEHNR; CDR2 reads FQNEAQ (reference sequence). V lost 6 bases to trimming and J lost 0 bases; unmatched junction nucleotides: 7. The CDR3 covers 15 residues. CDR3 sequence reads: CASSQGQAPSYEQYF. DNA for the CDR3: TGTGCCAGCAGTCAGGGACAGGCCCCCTCCTACGAGCAGTACTTC.

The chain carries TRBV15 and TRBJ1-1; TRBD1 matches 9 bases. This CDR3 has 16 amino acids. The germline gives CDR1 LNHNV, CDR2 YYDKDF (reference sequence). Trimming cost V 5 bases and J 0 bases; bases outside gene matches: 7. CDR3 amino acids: CATSEGQGLMNTEAFF. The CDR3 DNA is TGTGCCACCAGCGAGGGACAGGGCCTTATGAACACTGAAGCTTTCTTT. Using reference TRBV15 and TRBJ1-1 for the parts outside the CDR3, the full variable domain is DAMVIQNPRYQVTQFGKPVTLSCSQTLNHNVMYWYQQKSSQAPKLLFHYYDKDFNNEADTPDNFQSRRPNTSFCFLDIRSPGLGDTAMYLCATSEGQGLMNTEAFFGQGTRLTVV.

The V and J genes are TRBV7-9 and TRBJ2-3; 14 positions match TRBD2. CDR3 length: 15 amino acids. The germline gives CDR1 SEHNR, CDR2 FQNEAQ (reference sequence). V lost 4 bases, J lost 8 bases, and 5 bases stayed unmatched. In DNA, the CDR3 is TGTGCCAGCAGCTCGGGGACTAGCGGGGGACGTACGCAGTATTTT. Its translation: CASSSGTSGGRTQYF.

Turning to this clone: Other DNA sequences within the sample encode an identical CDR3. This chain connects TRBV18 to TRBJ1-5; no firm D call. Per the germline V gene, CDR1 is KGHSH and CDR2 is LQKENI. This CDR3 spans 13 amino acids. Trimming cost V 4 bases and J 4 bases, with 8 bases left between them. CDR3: CASSQDRNQPQHF. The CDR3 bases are TGTGCCAGCTCACAGGACCGAAATCAGCCCCAGCATTTT.

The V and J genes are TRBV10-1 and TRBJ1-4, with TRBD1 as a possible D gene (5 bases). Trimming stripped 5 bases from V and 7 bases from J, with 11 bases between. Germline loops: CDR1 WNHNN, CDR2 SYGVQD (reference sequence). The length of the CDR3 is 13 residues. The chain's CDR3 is CASSPTAGEKLFF. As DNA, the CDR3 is TGCGCCAGCAGTCCGACAGCTGGTGAAAAACTGTTTTTT.